This T cell receptor (beta chain) comes out of a study of beta chain features in type 1 diabetes. Study results and limitations: Shorter TCRB CDR3s, moderately but significantly so, were found in Type 1 diabetes patients in all four CD4+ subsets.

What was sequenced were expressed TCRB transcripts, since all of the isolated RNA had been reverse transcribed. Sequencing used immunoSEQ multiplex PCR; TCRdb keeps in-frame clones, though not all of them. The sample contains 100,000 to 150,000 clones, 16% of which appear only once. This clone was counted only a few times. Its matching antigen is unknown. This CDR3 has 14 amino acids. Germline V gene sequence: CDR1 MDHEN, CDR2 SYDVKM. V lost 3 bases, J lost 2 bases, and 3 bases stayed unmatched. This chain connects TRBV28 to TRBJ1-2; 7 bases are shared with TRBD1. Sample: central memory CD4+ T cells from blood. This TCR derives from a man between 25 and 39 years old with type 1 diabetes. The CDR3 loop reads CASSFPQGNYGYTF. The CDR3 DNA reads as TGTGCCAGCAGTTTCCCACAGGGGAACTATGGCTACACCTTC.